This TCR beta chain originates from a study of neoadjuvant nivolumab and ipilimumab in lung cancer. The table came from immunoSEQ multiplex PCR; TCRdb's copy has only in-frame clones and leaves some out. The sample has approximately 17,000 clones, less than 85% seen once. Study findings and constraints: Higher pretherapy blood TCR richness went with higher resected-tumor richness. A small number of samples were TCR sequenced.

V lost 4 bases to trimming and J lost 1 base, with 7 bases between them. There are 13 residues in the CDR3. Germline CDR1 and CDR2: SGHTA and FQGNSA. In regard to this clone: Its target is unknown.

The V and J genes are TRBV7-2 and TRBJ1-1; no definite D call. This TCR was recovered from an adult with non-small cell lung cancer. The material was tumor tissue, obtained after neoadjuvant nivolumab, alone or with ipilimumab, at or shortly before surgery. CDR3 sequence: CASSYHQNTEAFF. The CDR3 nucleotides are TGTGCCAGCAGCTACCATCAGAACACTGAAGCTTTCTTT. Together with reference TRBV7-2 and TRBJ1-1, the CDR3 gives the full variable domain: GAGVSQSPSNKVTEKGKDVELRCDPISGHTALYWYRQSLGQGLEFLIYFQGNSAPDKSGLPSDRFSAERTGGSVSTLTIQRTQQEDSAVYLCASSYHQNTEAFFGQGTRLTVV.